Each of the 14 T cell receptor beta chains below was sequenced from the same sample in a study of T cell changes during pregnancy in multiple sclerosis. Using immunoSEQ multiplex PCR, the repertoire was profiled, and TCRdb retains in-frame clones only, with some absent. The data show 55,000 to 70,000 clones, with around 90% seen just once and over 0.25% held by the top ten. Here the sequenced sample was CD4+ T cells from peripheral blood mononuclear cells, taken after pregnancy. These receptors all stem from a female donor with multiple sclerosis, enrolled in a pregnancy study.

The chain has TRBV5-6 and TRBJ2-3; 10 bases are a match to TRBD2. The trim removed 3 bases at V and 2 bases at J, leaving 12 bases unmatched. Per the germline V gene, CDR1 is SGHDT and CDR2 is YYEEEE. The CDR3 consists of 18 residues. CDR3 loop: CASSSGLAVHGFTDTQYF. The CDR3 region has the DNA TGTGCCAGCAGCTCCGGACTAGCGGTTCACGGGTTCACAGATACGCAGTATTTT.

The chain is built from TRBV6-1 and TRBJ1-5; D is unclear. This CDR3 has 16 residues. CDR1 is MNHNS, CDR2 SASEGT, per germline. With 2 bases removed from V and 0 bases from J, the gap between germline ends came to 11 bases. DNA for the CDR3: TGTGCCAGCAGTGAACTCAGTAACTATAGCAATCAGCCCCAGCATTTT. Translating gives CASSELSNYSNQPQHF.

The V call is TRBV11-2, the J call TRBJ2-7, with D perhaps matching TRBD2 (5 bases). Trimming removed 0 bases at V and 2 bases at J, with 11 bases between. In germline, CDR1 is SGHAT, CDR2 FQNNGV. The CDR3 is 15 residues long. This CDR3 is CASSLDPGFTYEQYF. CDR3 coding DNA: TGTGCCAGCAGCTTAGATCCGGGATTTACCTACGAGCAGTACTTC. The full variable domain, in which reference TRBV11-2 and TRBJ2-7 provide the parts outside the CDR3, is EAGVAQSPRYKIIEKRQSVAFWCNPISGHATLYWYQQILGQGPKLLIQFQNNGVVDDSQLPKDRFSAERLKGVDSTLKIQPAKLEDSAVYLCASSLDPGFTYEQYFGPGTRLTVT.

The chain recombines TRBV30 with TRBJ2-2; 8 positions match TRBD2. V shed 5 bases and J 13 bases; nucleotides not matched to a gene: 12. This CDR3 spans 13 amino acids. Germline CDR1 is GTSNPN and CDR2 is SVGIG (reference sequence). The CDR3 nucleotides are TGTGCCTGGGCGGCACAAGCGGGGGCCTCGCTGTTTTTT. Protein: CAWAAQAGASLFF.

The V and J genes are TRBV5-1 and TRBJ2-3, with a possible D match to TRBD1 (6 bases). V shed 0 bases and J shed 0 bases, with 23 bases lying between them. Germline loops: CDR1 SGHRS, CDR2 YFSETQ. The CDR3 has 20 amino acids. The chain's CDR3 is CASSLDGRAGDLSSTDTQYF. DNA for the CDR3: TGCGCCAGCAGCTTGGACGGTCGGGCAGGGGATCTTTCTAGCACAGATACGCAGTATTTT.

The chain is built from TRBV19 and TRBJ1-2, with D possibly TRBD1 on 5 matching bases. Germline V lookup: CDR1 LNHDA, CDR2 SQIVND (reference sequence). With 6 bases removed from V and 7 bases from J, the gap between germline ends came to 18 bases. This CDR3 region has 14 residues. The CDR3 region is CASSLQVDSSGYTF. CDR3 sequence (DNA): TGTGCCAGTAGCCTACAGGTGGATAGTTCTGGCTACACCTTC.

V usage is TRBV5-4 and J usage is TRBJ2-3, with TRBD2 matching over 8 bases. V was clipped by 4 bases and J by 4 bases; unmatched bases: 17. The germline V gene encodes CDR1 SGHNT and CDR2 YYREEE (reference sequence). This CDR3 contains 18 residues. The CDR3 region has the DNA TGTGCCAGCAGCGTACCACGGGGGGGCCAAACTTCACCAGATACGCAGTATTTT. Translated: CASSVPRGGQTSPDTQYF. The full variable domain, in which reference TRBV5-4 and TRBJ2-3 provide the parts outside the CDR3, is ETGVTQSPTHLIKTRGQQVTLRCSSQSGHNTVSWYQQALGQGPQFIFQYYREEENGRGNFPPRFSGLQFPNYSSELNVNALELDDSALYLCASSVPRGGQTSPDTQYFGPGTRLTVL.

The CDR3 is CASSLDRVETQYF. In DNA, the CDR3 is TGTGCCAGCAGCTTGGACAGGGTGGAGACCCAGTACTTC. The chain carries TRBV5-6 and TRBJ2-5, with D tentatively TRBD1 (6 bases). Germline loops: CDR1 SGHDT, CDR2 YYEEEE. The germline V and J ends were trimmed by 0 bases and 5 bases, with 8 bases remaining between them. CDR3 size: 13 residues.

The CDR3: CASSFGLAGETQYF. The CDR3 coding sequence is TGTGCCAGCAGCTTCGGACTAGCGGGAGAGACCCAGTACTTC. The chain has TRBV13 and TRBJ2-5, with 11 bases lining up with TRBD2. This CDR3 spans 14 amino acids. Germline CDR1 PRHDT, CDR2 FYEKMQ (reference sequence). J gave up 4 bases and V 3 bases, and 1 base lay outside the gene matches. Supplemented by reference TRBV13 and TRBJ2-5, the full variable domain reads AAGVIQSPRHLIKEKRETATLKCYPIPRHDTVYWYQQGPGQDPQFLISFYEKMQSDKGSIPDRFSAQQFSDYHSELNMSSLELGDSALYFCASSFGLAGETQYFGPGTRLLVL.

The chain recombines TRBV19 with TRBJ1-5; D is unresolved. The CDR3 is 14 amino acids. The germline gives CDR1 LNHDA, CDR2 SQIVND (reference sequence). The V end was cut by 11 bases, the J end by 1 base, with 15 bases between. This CDR3 reads CAGKADGSNQPQHF. Here the CDR3 DNA reads TGTGCCGGAAAAGCGGACGGGAGCAATCAGCCCCAGCATTTT.

This chain joins TRBV7-3 and TRBJ1-5; D unclear. CDR1 is SGHTA, CDR2 FQGTGA, per germline. The CDR3 runs to 13 residues. V was cut by 5 bases and J by 7 bases, with 12 bases left in between. The CDR3 bases are TGTGCCAGCAGCCTCACAGCGGGACAGCCCCAGCATTTT. It codes for CASSLTAGQPQHF.

The V call is TRBV27, the J call TRBJ2-5; a possible D gene is TRBD1 (6 bases). The CDR3 length is 13 residues. Trimming took 8 bases from V and 4 from J, leaving 14 bases between them. Germline values: CDR1 MNHEY, CDR2 SMNVEV (reference sequence). For the CDR3, the DNA is TGTGCCAGCTCCAGGGGAGATGGAGAGACCCAGTACTTC. It yields the protein CASSRGDGETQYF.

The chain combines TRBV5-6 with TRBJ2-7; the D gene is possibly TRBD1 (6 bases). The germline gives CDR1 SGHDT, CDR2 YYEEEE. The CDR3 length is 13 residues. V was trimmed by 2 bases and J by 3 bases, leaving 9 bases between them. CDR3 sequence reads: CASSFLRGYEQYF. The CDR3 region has the DNA TGTGCCAGCAGCTTCCTCAGGGGCTACGAGCAGTACTTC. Together with reference TRBV5-6 and TRBJ2-7, the CDR3 gives the full variable domain: DAGVTQSPTHLIKTRGQQVTLRCSPKSGHDTVSWYQQALGQGPQFIFQYYEEEERQRGNFPDRFSGHQFPNYSSELNVNALLLGDSALYLCASSFLRGYEQYFGPGTRLTVT.

The chain uses TRBV7-3 and TRBJ1-6; 7 bases fit TRBD1. The CDR3 contains 15 residues. Germline CDR1 and CDR2: SGHTA and FQGTGA. The ends lost 2 bases at V and 5 bases at J; junction bases unmatched: 3. The DNA of the CDR3 is TGTGCCAGCAGCTTATCAGGGGGAAATAATTCACCCCTCCACTTT. It yields the protein CASSLSGGNNSPLHF.